The source of this TCR beta chain is a study of T-cell reconstitution after alpha-beta-depleted transplantation in children. This CDR3 is built from 15 residues. The V segment lost 4 bases and the J segment 6 bases; nucleotides outside the gene matches: 8. Looked up from germline, CDR1 is LGHNA and CDR2 is YSLEER. The table lists this clonotype with many counts. Preparing the TCRbeta library involved the use of unique molecular identifiers. MiXCR was run by TCRdb on the PCR reads, yielding one entry per CDR3 protein. The sample holds around 500,000 distinct CDR3 sequences, approximately 13% seen once.

The sequencing here drew on PBMCs from the stem cell graft donor, taken from the stem cell graft. This chain connects TRBV4-3 to TRBJ2-2; 7 nucleotides match TRBD1. The receptor's source is a human donor who donated a stem cell graft to a child with combined immunodeficiency. CDR3 region: CASSPIATGPGELFF. CDR3 in DNA: TGCGCCAGCAGCCCAATTGCGACAGGGCCCGGGGAGCTGTTTTTT.